Listed here is a single T cell receptor beta chain. This sample was taken from a study of T cell changes during pregnancy in multiple sclerosis. Profiled with immunoSEQ multiplex PCR; TCRdb holds only in-frame clones, not every one. This table has under 85,000 clones, roughly 90% appearing once. The material sequenced was CD4+ T cells from peripheral blood mononuclear cells, taken in the third trimester of pregnancy. This sequence originates from a female donor in good health, enrolled as a control in a pregnancy study.

In DNA form, the CDR3 reads TGCGCCAGCAGCTTGGGGGACAGGGGCTCACCCCTCCACTTT. Translation gives CASSLGDRGSPLHF. The chain couples TRBV5-1 to TRBJ1-6, with TRBD1 matching over 10 bases. There are 14 residues in the CDR3. Trimming at V came to 0 bases and at J to 10 bases, leaving 1 base not matched to a gene. Germline CDR1 reads SGHRS; CDR2 reads YFSETQ.